These 9 T cell receptor beta chains came from one sample sequenced in a study of T cell responses to AZD1222 COVID-19 vaccine. Clones were sequenced by immunoSEQ multiplex PCR, and TCRdb holds only the in-frame ones, with some missing. This sample yields around 210,000 clones, of which around 94% are seen a single time; around 1.8% belongs to the top ten. Sequencing was performed on peripheral blood, taken 28 days after the second dose of the MenACWY control vaccine. The receptors stem from an adult who received the MenACWY meningococcal vaccine as a control.

This chain uses TRBV23-1 with TRBJ1-2; no definite D call. TRBV23-1 is flagged as an ORF with uncertain function. Trimming shortened V by 8 bases and J by 6 bases, and 19 bases separated the two germline ends. The CDR3 is 14 residues long. This CDR3 reads CASCGPPGGDGYTF. In DNA form, the CDR3 reads TGCGCCAGCTGCGGCCCCCCCGGCGGTGATGGCTACACCTTC.

The V and J genes are TRBV4-3 and TRBJ1-1; tentatively, D is TRBD1 (5 bases). V was trimmed by 4 bases and J by 2 bases, leaving 11 bases between them. CDR1 and CDR2 (germline): LGHNA, YSLEER. The CDR3 consists of 14 residues. The CDR3 nucleotides read TGCGCCAGCAGCCCGGCGGGGGTAAACACTGAAGCTTTCTTT. Protein product: CASSPAGVNTEAFF.

The chain combines TRBV7-2 with TRBJ1-2; D is unclear. Germline CDR1 is SGHTA and CDR2 is FQGNSA. The ends were cut back, 0 bases at V and 4 bases at J, with 15 bases in the middle. There are 16 residues in the CDR3. This chain's CDR3 is CASSLAATEPSYGYTF. CDR3 sequence (DNA): TGTGCCAGCAGCTTAGCAGCGACCGAGCCCAGCTATGGCTACACCTTC.

The rearrangement links TRBV9 to TRBJ2-7; 8 nucleotides line up with TRBD2. Trimming at V came to 4 bases and at J to 5 bases, leaving 14 bases not matched to a gene. CDR3 size: 16 residues. The germline CDR1 and CDR2 sequences are SGDLS and YYNGEE. The CDR3 DNA follows: TGTGCCAGCAGCATTGACCAATCGGGACTAGTCGACGAGCAGTACTTC. It translates to CASSIDQSGLVDEQYF.

The gene calls are TRBV14 and TRBJ2-3; TRBD2 matches at 8 bases. The V and J ends lost 4 bases and 4 bases, in that order; junction bases with no gene match: 10. CDR3 length: 16 amino acids. The germline V gene encodes CDR1 SGHDN and CDR2 FVKESK. In DNA, the CDR3 is TGTGCCAGCAGCCCGAGGACTAGCAGGTTAGCAGATACGCAGTATTTT. This sequence encodes CASSPRTSRLADTQYF.

This chain uses TRBV11-2 with TRBJ2-5; D unclear. This CDR3 has 14 amino acids. In germline, CDR1 is SGHAT, CDR2 FQNNGV. V lost 0 bases and J 5 bases, leaving 10 bases between the germline ends. CDR3 coding DNA: TGTGCCAGCAGCTTAGATCAAGGAGTGGAGACCCAGTACTTC. Translating gives CASSLDQGVETQYF.

Here the CDR3 DNA reads TGTGCCAGCAGCCAATGGATTGGTACAGGGGCTGCGGAAACCTCTGGAAACACCATATATTTT. This translates into CASSQWIGTGAAETSGNTIYF. The chain has TRBV3-1 (or the pseudogene TRBV3-2) and TRBJ1-3, with 7 bases matching TRBD1. With V trimmed by 2 bases and J by 0 bases, 19 bases remained unmatched. CDR1 LGHDT and CDR2 YNNKEL come from the germline V gene (reference sequence). The CDR3 sequence is 21 residues long.

The J gene is TRBJ1-2, the V gene TRBV25-1; D is perhaps TRBD1 (5 bases). The germline CDR1 and CDR2 sequences are MGHDK and SYGVNS. This CDR3 is built from 13 residues. V was trimmed by 7 bases and J by 5 bases, leaving 14 bases between them. The CDR3 region is CASTREARYGYTF. The DNA of the CDR3 is TGTGCCAGCACCAGGGAAGCTCGGTATGGCTACACCTTC.

The V call is TRBV11-1, the J call TRBJ1-1; D not resolved. V was pared by 3 bases and J by 0 bases, with 5 bases between. CDR1 SGHAT and CDR2 FQDESV come from the germline V gene (reference sequence). The CDR3 runs 13 residues. The CDR3 region has the DNA TGTGCCAGCAGCTTGACGGTGAACACTGAAGCTTTCTTT. Amino acids: CASSLTVNTEAFF. Supplemented by reference TRBV11-1 and TRBJ1-1, the full variable domain reads EAEVAQSPRYKITEKSQAVAFWCDPISGHATLYWYRQILGQGPELLVQFQDESVVDDSQLPKDRFSAERLKGVDSTLKIQPAELGDSAMYLCASSLTVNTEAFFGQGTRLTVV.